This record covers a single TCR beta chain. The antigen remains undetermined. The data were obtained in a study of vaccination effects on CD4 cells after COVID-19. Study overall: Post-vaccine sampling took place a median of 72 days after the second dose.

CDR1 LGHDT and CDR2 YNNKEL come from the germline V gene (reference sequence). Trimming removed 4 bases at V and 3 bases at J, with 6 bases between. This CDR3 region has 12 residues. Investigators separated out CD4+ T cells once around 10 days of culture had passed. Participants completed two doses of the BNT162b2 or mRNA-1273 vaccine. Vaccine recipients lacked prior SARS-CoV-2 infection and had negative nucleocapsid antibodies. Here immunoSEQ multiplex PCR was the method, and the copy in TCRdb shows in-frame clones only, minus some. The top ten clones hold under 2.5% of a sample with more than 60,000 clones, around 69% of them seen once.

J is TRBJ1-1 and V is TRBV3-1 (or the pseudogene TRBV3-2), with D hard to call. The TCR was taken from a human donor who received a COVID-19 vaccine. The sequencing here drew on CD4+ T cells from PBMCs cultured without peptide, taken after COVID-19 vaccination. CDR3 sequence reads: CASSREYTEAFF. CDR3 DNA: TGTGCCAGCAGCCGGGAGTACACTGAAGCTTTCTTT.